This entry is about one TCR beta chain. The antigen is unknown. Germline values: CDR1 SGHTA, CDR2 FQGNSA. V was shortened by 9 bases and J by 1 base, with 11 bases between the two germline ends. This CDR3 is built from 13 residues. The data derive from a study of shared clonotypes between healthy human individuals. This table comes from immunoSEQ multiplex PCR, and its TCRdb copy is limited to in-frame clones, with some not included. The sample records 2,500,000 or so clones, under 95% being singletons. General study results and limits: A generally larger estimated richness was seen in naive subsets than in memory subsets.

This receptor was taken from a man younger than 30 in good health. Some clones in this sample may be carry-over from other donors' samples. The V and J genes are TRBV7-2 and TRBJ2-3; D might be TRBD2 (6 bases). The source material was naive CD4+ T cells from PBMCs. Subset in this sample: CD45RA+ positively selected. This chain's CDR3 is CASGTSRTDTQYF. For the CDR3, the DNA is TGTGCCAGTGGGACTTCCCGCACAGATACGCAGTATTTT.